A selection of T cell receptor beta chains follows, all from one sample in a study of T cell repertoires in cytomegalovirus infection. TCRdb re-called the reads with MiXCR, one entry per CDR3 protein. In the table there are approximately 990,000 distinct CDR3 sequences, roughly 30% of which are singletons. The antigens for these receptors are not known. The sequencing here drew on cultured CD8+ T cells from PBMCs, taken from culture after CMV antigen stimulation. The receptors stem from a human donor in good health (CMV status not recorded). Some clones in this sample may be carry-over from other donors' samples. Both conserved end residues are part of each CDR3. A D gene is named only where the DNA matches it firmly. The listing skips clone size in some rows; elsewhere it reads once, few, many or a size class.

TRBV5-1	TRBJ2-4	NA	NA	TGCGCCAGCAGCTTGGCTACAGGAGGGAGCAAAAACATTCAGTACTTC	CASSLATGGSKNIQYF
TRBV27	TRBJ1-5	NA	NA	TGTGCCAGCAGTTTCGGGGCAGAACCTAATCAGCCCCAGCATTTT	CASSFGAEPNQPQHF
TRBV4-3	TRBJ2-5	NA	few	TGCGCCAGCAGCCCGGATCGATCGGAGACCCAGTACTTC	CASSPDRSETQYF
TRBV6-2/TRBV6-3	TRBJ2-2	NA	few	TGTGCCAGCAGTTCCTTGGGGCGTGACACCGGGGAGCTGTTTTTT	CASSSLGRDTGELFF
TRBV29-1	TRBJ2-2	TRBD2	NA	TGCAGCGTCGCCATTAGCGGGGTCACCGGGGAGCTGTTTTTT	CSVAISGVTGELFF
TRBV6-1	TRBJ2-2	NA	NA	TGTGCCAGCAGTCGGGAAACCCTGAACACCGGGGAGCTGTTTTTT	CASSRETLNTGELFF
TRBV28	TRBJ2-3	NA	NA	TGTGCCAGCAGTTTCGGTGCCCGACTAGTAACTAGCACAGATACGCAGTATTTT	CASSFGARLVTSTDTQYF
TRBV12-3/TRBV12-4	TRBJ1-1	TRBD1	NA	TGTGCCAGCAGTCTTCCGGGACAGGGGGCTATGGGCGGCACTGAAGCTTTCTTT	CASSLPGQGAMGGTEAFF
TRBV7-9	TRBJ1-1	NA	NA	TGTGCCAGCAGACAAGACAGAAACTCTGAAGCTTTCTTT	CASRQDRNSEAFF
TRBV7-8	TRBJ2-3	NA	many	TGTGCCAGCAGCTCCGGCGGCGGAGTCACAGATACGCAGTATTTT	CASSSGGGVTDTQYF
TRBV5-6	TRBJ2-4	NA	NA	TGTGCCAGCAGCTCCGACGGAAACATTCAGTACTTC	CASSSDGNIQYF
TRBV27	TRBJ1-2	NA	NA	TGTGCCAGCAGTTTAACCGAGGACCCAAACTATGGCTACACCTTC	CASSLTEDPNYGYTF
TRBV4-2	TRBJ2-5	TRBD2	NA	TGTGCCAACAGCCAAGAGGTGGGACTAGCATCAGAGACCCAGTACTTC	CANSQEVGLASETQYF
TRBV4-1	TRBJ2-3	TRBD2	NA	TGTGCCAGCAACCAAGTACTAGCGGGGGCGACAGATACGCAGTATTTT	CASNQVLAGATDTQYF
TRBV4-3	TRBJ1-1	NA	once	TGCGCCAGCAGCCCCTTCGCAGGCGCCTCTGAAGCTTTCTTT	CASSPFAGASEAFF
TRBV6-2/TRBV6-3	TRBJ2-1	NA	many	TGTGCCAGTCTTCGTGGGGACGTCGCCTACAATGAGCAGTTCTTC	CASLRGDVAYNEQFF
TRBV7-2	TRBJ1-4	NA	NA	TGTGCCAGCAGCCCGGACTACATCTCAACTAATGAAAAACTGTTTTTT	CASSPDYISTNEKLFF
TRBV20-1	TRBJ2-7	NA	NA	TGCAGTGCTACAGGGGATTTAGGATCCTACGAGCAGTACTTC	CSATGDLGSYEQYF
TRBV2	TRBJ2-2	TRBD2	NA	TGTGCCAGCAGAGATCTAGCGGGGGGTGCGAACACCGGGGAGCTGTTTTTT	CASRDLAGGANTGELFF
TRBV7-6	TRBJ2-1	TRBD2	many	TGTGCCAGCAGCCCCCCACCTTGGGGGGGTTACAATGAGCAGTTCTTC	CASSPPPWGGYNEQFF
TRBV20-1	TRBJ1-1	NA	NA	TGCAGTGCTAGAGTTGCAGGGTGGGGGGAGACTGAAGCTTTCTTT	CSARVAGWGETEAFF
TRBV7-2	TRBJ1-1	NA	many	TGTGCCAGCAGCCCTCGGACATTTGACACTGAAGCTTTCTTT	CASSPRTFDTEAFF
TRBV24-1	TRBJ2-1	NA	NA	TGTGCCACCAGTGATCCCGCTGGAAGGGGGACTTGGAGAGGCCATGAGCAGTTCTTC	CATSDPAGRGTWRGHEQFF
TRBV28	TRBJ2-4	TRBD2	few	TGTGCCAGCAGTACCCTGGCACCCGGACTAGCGGGGGGCAAAAACATTCAGTACTTC	CASSTLAPGLAGGKNIQYF
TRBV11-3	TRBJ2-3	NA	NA	TGTGCCAGCAGCCGCGCGTACGGGACTACAGATACGCAGTATTTT	CASSRAYGTTDTQYF
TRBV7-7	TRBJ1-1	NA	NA	TGTGCTAGCAGCTTAGTCAAGGCAGGGAGATTGAGCGACACTGAAGCTTTCTTT	CASSLVKAGRLSDTEAFF
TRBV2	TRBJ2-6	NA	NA	TGTGCCAGCAGGGTTGACAGGTTCACTGGGGCCAACGTCCTGACTTTC	CASRVDRFTGANVLTF
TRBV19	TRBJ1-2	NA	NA	TGTGCCAGCCAGGAAGCAGCTCCTATCGGGGGCTACACCTTC	CASQEAAPIGGYTF
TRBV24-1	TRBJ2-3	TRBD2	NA	TGTGCCACCAGTGATTCGGGGGGGGCGCCTCGGTCGGATACGCAGTATTTT	CATSDSGGAPRSDTQYF
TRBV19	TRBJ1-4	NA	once	TGTGCCAGTAGCGGGGAGTCAACTAATGAAAAACTGTTTTTT	CASSGESTNEKLFF
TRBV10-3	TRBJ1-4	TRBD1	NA	TGTGCCATCAGAGCCGGGACAGAGCTTAATGAAAAACTGTTTTTT	CAIRAGTELNEKLFF
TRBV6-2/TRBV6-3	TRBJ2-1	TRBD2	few	TGTGCCAGCAGTTACAGTCCTAGCGGGGGGGCCTCTACCTACAATGAGCAGTTCTTC	CASSYSPSGGASTYNEQFF
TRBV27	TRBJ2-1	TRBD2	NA	TGTGCCAGCAGTGTAACTAGCGGGGGGGATGAGCAGTTCTTC	CASSVTSGGDEQFF
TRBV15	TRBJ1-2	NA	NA	TGTGCCACCAGCAGAGATCCAGGGGAGATTTATGGCTACACCTTC	CATSRDPGEIYGYTF
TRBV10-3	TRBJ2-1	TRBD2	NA	TGTGCCATCACCAGACTAGCGGGGCCCCTTAGCTCCTACAATGAGCAGTTCTTC	CAITRLAGPLSSYNEQFF
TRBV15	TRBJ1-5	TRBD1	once	TGTGCCACCAGCCGGGACAGGGGAGGTCAGCCCCAGCATTTT	CATSRDRGGQPQHF
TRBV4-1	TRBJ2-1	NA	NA	TGCGCCAGCAGCCACACAACAGGAGACAATGAGCAGTTCTTC	CASSHTTGDNEQFF
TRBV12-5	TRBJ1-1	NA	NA	TGTGCTAGTGCGTGGGGAGCTGAAGCTTTCTTT	CASAWGAEAFF
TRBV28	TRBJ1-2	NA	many	TGTGCCAGCAGTTTAGGGAAGAAGGATGGCTACACCTTC	CASSLGKKDGYTF
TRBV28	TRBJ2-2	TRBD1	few	TGTGCCAGCAGTAAGACCCGGGACAGGGGGCCGGACACCGGGGAGCTGTTTTTT	CASSKTRDRGPDTGELFF
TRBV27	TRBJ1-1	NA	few	TGTGCCAGCAGTCCCGGACCACTTTCAGGCACTGAAGCTTTCTTT	CASSPGPLSGTEAFF
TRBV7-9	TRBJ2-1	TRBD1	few	TGTGCCAGCAGCTCCTCGCCCAGGACAGGCCACAATGAGCAGTTCTTC	CASSSSPRTGHNEQFF
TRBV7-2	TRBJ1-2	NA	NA	TGTGCCAGCAGCTTCCCCCCCCCCCTAGAGGCGGCTGATGGCTACACCTTC	CASSFPPPLEAADGYTF
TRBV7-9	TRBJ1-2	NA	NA	TGTGCCAGCAGCTTAGTCACACTCTATGGCTACACCTTC	CASSLVTLYGYTF
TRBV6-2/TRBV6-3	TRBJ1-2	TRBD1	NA	TGTGCCAGCAGGGACAGGGGGTCCGCTGGCTACACCTTC	CASRDRGSAGYTF
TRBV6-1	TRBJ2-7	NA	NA	TGTGCCAGCAGTGAAGAGCCAGGCTTACCCTACGAGCAGTACTTC	CASSEEPGLPYEQYF
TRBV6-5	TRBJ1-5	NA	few	TGTGCCAGCAGTCCCCGAGCGGGGGGCCCCTCCAATCAGCCCCAGCATTTT	CASSPRAGGPSNQPQHF
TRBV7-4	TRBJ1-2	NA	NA	TGTGCCAGCAGCTCCTCTGGGTGGGCCAACTTTAACTATGGCTACACCTTC	CASSSSGWANFNYGYTF
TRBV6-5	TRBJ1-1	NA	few	TGTGCCAGCAGTTACCGAGGACCGCCGAACACTGAAGCTTTCTTT	CASSYRGPPNTEAFF
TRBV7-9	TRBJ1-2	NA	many	TGTGCCAGCAGCCCACCCAACTATGGCTACACCTTC	CASSPPNYGYTF
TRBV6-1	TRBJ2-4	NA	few	TGTGCCAGCAGTGAAGTTGAGGCAGCCCTAGCCAAAAACATTCAGTACTTC	CASSEVEAALAKNIQYF
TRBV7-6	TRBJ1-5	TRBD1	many	TGTGCCAGCAGCGCCGACAGGGGACGACAGCCCCAGCATTTT	CASSADRGRQPQHF
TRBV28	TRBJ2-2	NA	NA	TGTGCCAGCGCAGGGACCGGGGAGCTGTTTTTT	CASAGTGELFF
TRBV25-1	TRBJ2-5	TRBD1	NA	TGTGCCAGCAGTGAATACACAGGGGGCTTGGAAGAGACCCAGTACTTC	CASSEYTGGLEETQYF
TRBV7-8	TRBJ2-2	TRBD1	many	TGTGCCAGCAGCCCCACCCAGGGGGCAGGCACCGGGGAGCTGTTTTTT	CASSPTQGAGTGELFF